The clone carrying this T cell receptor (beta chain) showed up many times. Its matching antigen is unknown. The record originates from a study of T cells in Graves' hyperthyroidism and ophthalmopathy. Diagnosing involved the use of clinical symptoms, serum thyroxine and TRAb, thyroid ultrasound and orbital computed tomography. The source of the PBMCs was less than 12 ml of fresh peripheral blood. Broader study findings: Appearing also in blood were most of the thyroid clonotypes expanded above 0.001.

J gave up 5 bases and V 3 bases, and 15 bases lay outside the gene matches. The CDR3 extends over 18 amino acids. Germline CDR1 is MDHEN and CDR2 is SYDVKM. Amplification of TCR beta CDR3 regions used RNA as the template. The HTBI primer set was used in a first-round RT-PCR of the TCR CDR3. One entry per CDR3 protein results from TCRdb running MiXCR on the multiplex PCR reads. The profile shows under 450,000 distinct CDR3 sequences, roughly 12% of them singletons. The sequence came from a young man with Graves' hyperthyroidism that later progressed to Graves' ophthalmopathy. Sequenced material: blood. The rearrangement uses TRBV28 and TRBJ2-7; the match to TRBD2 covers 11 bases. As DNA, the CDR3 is TGTGCCAGCAGTTTCCCCTCTAGCGGGGGGCCCCAAGGGGACGAGCAGTACTTC. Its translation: CASSFPSSGGPQGDEQYF.